Below, one T cell receptor (beta chain) is given with its context. Its specificity is unknown. PCR was performed using 60 Vbeta and 13 Jbeta primers. The table came from immunoSEQ multiplex PCR; TCRdb's copy has only in-frame clones and leaves some out. In the table there are over 150,000 clones, 82% of which are singletons. The data stem from a study of cytomegalovirus exposure and HLA in healthy donors. General observations from the study: Analyses of presence/absence relied on an assumption of roughly uniform sequencing depth across donors.

This CDR3 is built from 16 residues. V was cut by 2 bases and J by 6 bases, with 17 bases left in between. Per the germline V gene, CDR1 is MDHEN and CDR2 is SYDVKM. The chain recombines TRBV28 with TRBJ1-5; D may be TRBD1 (5 bases). This sequence originates from a girl aged 2 to 9 in good health and CMV-seropositive. Sequencing was performed on PBMCs. CDR3 bases: TGTGCCAGCAGTTTAGAATCGTACAGGTTGGTTCAGCCCCAGCATTTT. It encodes CASSLESYRLVQPQHF. The full variable domain, completed using reference TRBV28 and TRBJ1-5, is DVKVTQSSRYLVKRTGEKVFLECVQDMDHENMFWYRQDPGLGLRLIYFSYDVKMKEKGDIPEGYSVSREKKERFSLILESASTNQTSMYLCASSLESYRLVQPQHFGDGTRLSIL.